One sample yielded the 21 T cell receptor beta chains listed below, sequenced in a study of CD8 T cells in Susac syndrome (dated by TCRdb to about 2019). Library method: the immunoSEQ multiplex PCR assay. RNA was extracted using the RNeasy kit, and about 0.45 to 1 microgram was reverse transcribed with random hexamers. TCRdb passed the public sequencing reads through fastp at Q25 and MiXCR, retaining productive beta sequences. Rows are combined by CDR3 protein, so each entry shows the most common genes and DNA. The sample yields about 150,000 distinct CDR3 sequences; about 94% were counted once. About 0.08% of the sample is held by the ten biggest clonotypes. Source material: CD4+ T cells from PBMCs. The origin of the receptors is a human donor with Susac syndrome.

V usage is TRBV14 and J usage is TRBJ2-2, with D uncertain. Germline V gives CDR1 SGHDN, CDR2 FVKESK. This CDR3 is 14 amino acids long. Trimming left V 1 base short and J 2 bases short, with 5 bases between. The CDR3 reads CASSQVGNTGELFF. CDR3 bases: TGTGCCAGCAGCCAAGTTGGCAACACCGGGGAGCTGTTTTTT.

The chain links TRBV5-4 to TRBJ1-1; no reliable D call. CDR1 is SGHNT, CDR2 YYREEE, per germline (reference sequence). V was cut by 1 base and J by 5 bases, with 12 bases left in between. This CDR3 spans 14 amino acids. CDR3 protein: CASSLIGDKTEAFF. CDR3 nucleotide sequence: TGTGCCAGCAGCTTGATTGGGGATAAAACTGAAGCTTTCTTT.

The rearrangement joins TRBV6-6 to TRBJ1-6, with TRBD1 matching 7 bases. The CDR3 consists of 16 residues. Germline-derived CDR1 and CDR2 are MNHNY and SVGAGI (reference sequence). V shed 5 bases and J 6 bases; nucleotides not matched to a gene: 10. The CDR3 nucleotides are TGTGCCAGCAGTCCATGGAGACAGGGAGGTAATTCACCCCTCCACTTT. It is translated as CASSPWRQGGNSPLHF.

This sequence joins TRBV25-1 and TRBJ2-3, with D possibly matching TRBD2 (5 bases). Deletions cut 2 bases from V and 4 bases from J, with 13 bases between. Germline-derived CDR1 and CDR2 are MGHDK and SYGVNS. The CDR3 consists of 15 residues. In DNA form, the CDR3 reads TGTGCCAGCAGTGAAGGGCTAGCTTGGGCAGATACGCAGTATTTT. Protein: CASSEGLAWADTQYF.

The chain joins TRBV5-1 to TRBJ1-1; D not certain. CDR1 and CDR2 from the germline V gene are SGHRS and YFSETQ. There are 13 residues in the CDR3. The V end was cut by 0 bases, the J end by 0 bases, with 3 bases between. CDR3 DNA: TGCGCCAGCAGCTTGGTAGTGAACACTGAAGCTTTCTTT. It yields the protein CASSLVVNTEAFF.

The chain combines TRBV20-1 with TRBJ1-2; no firm D call. Germline V CDR1 and CDR2: DFQATT, SNEGSKA (reference sequence). The CDR3 runs to 14 residues. Between the trimmed V and J ends, which lost 0 bases and 0 bases, there was a span of 8 bases. Written as DNA, the CDR3 is TGCAGTGCTAGAGATCGCGGTACTAACTATGGCTACACCTTC. It translates to CSARDRGTNYGYTF.

The rearrangement uses TRBV9 and TRBJ1-3; D is uncertain. There are 13 residues in the CDR3. V dropped 3 bases and J dropped 2 bases, with 6 bases sitting between them. The germline V gene encodes CDR1 SGDLS and CDR2 YYNGEE. The CDR3 coding sequence is TGTGCCAGCAGCGCATCAACTGGAAACACCATATATTTT. This sequence encodes CASSASTGNTIYF. Based on the CDR3 plus reference TRBV9 and TRBJ1-3, the full variable domain is DSGVTQTPKHLITATGQRVTLRCSPRSGDLSVYWYQQSLDQGLQFLIQYYNGEERAKGNILERFSAQQFPDLHSELNLSSLELGDSALYFCASSASTGNTIYFGEGSWLTVV.

The J gene is TRBJ2-2, the V gene TRBV12-3 or TRBV12-4; D might be TRBD1 or TRBD2, each matching 6 bases. The CDR3 has 15 amino acids. Trimming left V 6 bases short and J 2 bases short, with 13 bases between. The CDR3 loop is CASRPQGGNTGELFF. Written as DNA, the CDR3 is TGTGCCAGCAGACCACAGGGAGGCAACACCGGGGAGCTGTTTTTT.

This clonotype was observed a handful of times. The chain carries TRBV7-9 and TRBJ2-3; D remains ambiguous. Germline loops: CDR1 SEHNR, CDR2 FQNEAQ (reference sequence). V was trimmed by 8 bases and J by 0 bases, leaving 9 bases between them. The CDR3 consists of 13 residues. For the CDR3, the DNA is TGTGCCAGCGCCTCACGGAGCACAGATACGCAGTATTTT. Its protein product is CASASRSTDTQYF. Full variable domain (outside the CDR3, taken from reference TRBV7-9 and TRBJ2-3): DTGVSQNPRHKITKRGQNVTFRCDPISEHNRLYWYRQTLGQGPEFLTYFQNEAQLEKSRLLSDRFSAERPKGSFSTLEIQRTEQGDSAMYLCASASRSTDTQYFGPGTRLTVL.

The chain employs TRBV11-2 and TRBJ2-5; D gene unclear. Germline CDR1 and CDR2: SGHAT and FQNNGV. The CDR3 extends over 17 amino acids. V shed 5 bases and J shed 5 bases, with 24 bases lying between them. CDR3 amino acids: CASSLIPLRSLRETQYF. Written as DNA, the CDR3 is TGTGCCAGCAGCCTAATACCCCTCCGGAGCTTAAGGGAGACCCAGTACTTC.

The chain has TRBV24-1 and TRBJ2-3; D is unresolved. Germline V gene sequence: CDR1 KGHDR, CDR2 SFDVKD. V gave up 3 bases and J gave up 6 bases, with 9 bases separating them. The CDR3 length is 13 residues. CDR3 amino acids: CATSDMGMDTQYF. The CDR3 DNA reads TGTGCCACCAGTGATATGGGGATGGATACGCAGTATTTT.

This chain connects TRBV20-1 to TRBJ1-2; D is perhaps TRBD1 (6 bases). The CDR3 totals 12 residues. The V gene's germline CDR1 is DFQATT and CDR2 SNEGSKA (reference sequence). The V end was cut by 6 bases, the J end by 7 bases, with 15 bases between. CDR3 coding DNA: TGCAGTGCCTCCGCGGGGGGGCGTGGCTACACCTTC. This encodes CSASAGGRGYTF.

V usage is TRBV29-1 and J usage is TRBJ2-1; possibly TRBD1 or TRBD2 for D (5 bases each). This CDR3 has 12 amino acids. CDR1 SQVTM and CDR2 ANQGSEA come from the germline V gene. Trimming pared 4 bases from V and 6 bases from J, leaving 10 bases between. The CDR3 DNA follows: TGCAGCGTTGGCGAGGGGTCCAATGAGCAGTTCTTC. This encodes CSVGEGSNEQFF.

The count of this clonotype is one. The chain joins TRBV7-6 to TRBJ2-7; D is possibly TRBD1 or TRBD2 (6 bases each). The CDR3 runs to 14 residues. The germline V gene has CDR1 SGHVS and CDR2 FNYEAQ. V was pared by 4 bases and J by 3 bases, with 13 bases between. CDR3 bases: TGTGCCAGCAGCTCCGGGGGCCCTTACTACGAGCAGTACTTC. It is translated as CASSSGGPYYEQYF.

The rearrangement joins TRBV3-1 to TRBJ1-3, with TRBD1 matching over 8 bases. This CDR3 region has 14 residues. The germline V gene has CDR1 LGHDT and CDR2 YNNKEL (reference sequence). The V and J ends lost 5 bases and 3 bases, in that order; junction bases with no gene match: 3. As DNA, the CDR3 is TGTGCCAGCAGCTTCACAGGGGGTGGAAACACCATATATTTT. This translates into CASSFTGGGNTIYF.

The chain joins TRBV9 to TRBJ2-2, with D hard to call. The CDR3 is made up of 14 amino acids. V was trimmed by 1 base and J by 4 bases, leaving 8 bases between them. CDR1 and CDR2 from the germline V gene are SGDLS and YYNGEE. For the CDR3, the DNA is TGTGCCAGCAGCGTAATCAGTTCCACCGGGGAGCTGTTTTTT. It specifies CASSVISSTGELFF.

V usage is TRBV14 and J usage is TRBJ1-1; D perhaps matches TRBD1 (6 bases). Deletions cut 6 bases from V and 5 bases from J, with 13 bases between. This CDR3 is 13 amino acids long. From germline, CDR1 is SGHDN and CDR2 FVKESK. The DNA for the CDR3 is TGTGCCAGCAGTCGAACAGGGTTGACTGAAGCTTTCTTT. The encoded protein is CASSRTGLTEAFF.

This chain links TRBV5-1 with TRBJ1-1; the D gene is possibly TRBD1 (5 bases). The V end was cut by 2 bases, the J end by 8 bases, with 16 bases between. The germline CDR1 and CDR2 sequences are SGHRS and YFSETQ. The CDR3 consists of 14 residues. This chain's CDR3 is CASSFSGLGREAFF. CDR3 coding DNA: TGCGCCAGCAGCTTTTCGGGTTTGGGACGAGAAGCTTTCTTT.

V usage is TRBV20-1 and J usage is TRBJ1-5; a weak D match, TRBD1 (6 bases). CDR3 length: 12 amino acids. With 6 bases removed from V and 7 bases from J, the gap between germline ends came to 13 bases. Germline V CDR1 and CDR2: DFQATT, SNEGSKA (reference sequence). This CDR3 is CSAGAGDQPQHF. The CDR3 nucleotides are TGCAGTGCCGGGGCAGGGGACCAGCCCCAGCATTTT.

The chain joins TRBV29-1 to TRBJ2-5, with TRBD2 as a possible D gene (6 bases). Between the trimmed V and J ends, which lost 3 bases and 7 bases, there was a span of 18 bases. CDR3 length: 14 residues. The germline V gene encodes CDR1 SQVTM and CDR2 ANQGSEA. CDR3 protein: CSVEDGGTGGTQYF. DNA of the CDR3: TGCAGCGTTGAGGACGGGGGTACGGGTGGGACCCAGTACTTC.

The J gene is TRBJ2-3, the V gene TRBV29-1; tentative D call: TRBD2 (5 bases). In germline, CDR1 is SQVTM, CDR2 ANQGSEA. There are 13 residues in the CDR3. Trimming took off 5 bases at V and 2 bases at J, with 11 bases between the two ends. CDR3 region: CSVLSGPTDTQYF. The CDR3 DNA sequence: TGCAGCGTTTTGAGCGGACCCACAGATACGCAGTATTTT.